This T cell receptor (beta chain) was obtained from a study of T cell responses to AZD1222 COVID-19 vaccine. The junction had 15 bases not matched to a gene; V was cut back by 4 bases and J by 2 bases. This CDR3 has 17 residues. In germline, CDR1 is SGHRS, CDR2 YFSETQ. Sequencing was performed with immunoSEQ multiplex PCR; in TCRdb, only in-frame clones are kept and a portion is missing. The sample shows 100,000 or so clones, 75% to 90% of them seen only once. Findings of the study overall: Spike-specific TCR breadth and depth grew following two AZD1222 doses. It was only after the peak T cell response that any repertoires were sampled. As reported, nearly half of all spike-specific TCRs target variant regions that are unmutated. At baseline, just a handful of AZD1222 recipients tested seropositive.

This clone has a handful of counts. No antigen is known for it. The sample consisted of peripheral blood, taken 28 days after the second AZD1222 dose. V is TRBV5-1 and J is TRBJ2-7; 7 positions match TRBD2. The source of this sequence is an adult who received the AZD1222 COVID-19 vaccine. As DNA, the CDR3 is TGCGCCAGCAGCCCGGGCAGATTGGGGACTACCCCCTACGAGCAGTACTTC. Residues: CASSPGRLGTTPYEQYF.